The 14 T cell receptor beta chains listed next were all sequenced from one sample in a study of blood T cell repertoires in COVID-19. The data were produced by immunoSEQ multiplex PCR, yet TCRdb's version contains in-frame clones alone and is incomplete. The table has about 130,000 clones, around 88% seen once. Sample: peripheral blood. These receptors all come from a man aged 50-60 years with acute or convalescent COVID-19.

The chain is built from TRBV29-1 and TRBJ1-1; D unresolved. The ends were cut back, 8 bases at V and 4 bases at J, with 11 bases in the middle. Germline assignment: CDR1 SQVTM and CDR2 ANQGSEA. CDR3 length equals 11 residues. The CDR3 is CSSSVATEAFF. In DNA, the CDR3 is TGCAGCTCTTCGGTAGCCACTGAAGCTTTCTTT. The variable domain in full, with the rest retrieved from reference TRBV29-1 and TRBJ1-1, is SAVISQKPSRDICQRGTSLTIQCQVDSQVTMMFWYRQQPGQSLTLIATANQGSEATYESGFVIDKFPISRPNLTFSTLTVSNMSPEDSSIYLCSSSVATEAFFGQGTRLTVV.

V gene TRBV10-2 combines with J gene TRBJ1-6; D is unclear. V was trimmed by 8 bases and J by 0 bases, leaving 8 bases between them. The CDR3 length is 14 residues. CDR1 is WSHSY and CDR2 is SAAADI in the germline V gene. CDR3 coding DNA: TGCGCCAGCCGAACTAGCTCCTATAATTCACCCCTCCACTTT. It encodes CASRTSSYNSPLHF.

As DNA, the CDR3 is TGCGCCAGCAGCCAGGACAGGGGCGGCACCGGGGAGCTGTTTTTT. Residues: CASSQDRGGTGELFF. V usage is TRBV5-1 and J usage is TRBJ2-2; 9 nucleotides match TRBD1. Germline V gene data show CDR1 as SGHRS and CDR2 as YFSETQ. V gave up 4 bases and J gave up 4 bases; unmatched junction bases: 5. This CDR3 has 15 amino acids.

V and J are TRBV18 and TRBJ2-1, with 8 bases lining up with TRBD2. The CDR3 loop spans 15 amino acids. The ends lost 5 bases at V and 8 bases at J; junction bases unmatched: 11. In germline, CDR1 is KGHSH, CDR2 LQKENI. CDR3 protein: CASSSSGSGPDEQFF. The CDR3 region has the DNA TGTGCCAGCTCATCCAGCGGGAGCGGCCCCGATGAGCAGTTCTTC.

The chain uses TRBV2 and TRBJ1-2, with D uncertain. This CDR3 is 13 amino acids long. V dropped 2 bases and J dropped 1 base, with 5 bases sitting between them. The germline V gene has CDR1 SNHLY and CDR2 FYNNEI. The CDR3, as DNA: TGTGCCAGCAGTGAATCTGTTAACTATGGCTACACCTTC. This translates into CASSESVNYGYTF.

The chain joins TRBV5-6 to TRBJ1-4, with TRBD1 as a possible D gene (6 bases). V was trimmed by 2 bases and J by 0 bases, leaving 11 bases between them. Germline CDR1 is SGHDT and CDR2 is YYEEEE. This CDR3 is 16 amino acids long. The CDR3 nucleotides read TGTGCCAGCAGCTTCAGGGGAAAGGCAACTAATGAAAAACTGTTTTTT. This sequence encodes CASSFRGKATNEKLFF.

The chain is built from TRBV5-1 and TRBJ2-3; no definite D call. V was pared by 6 bases and J by 3 bases, with 11 bases between. CDR1 SGHRS and CDR2 YFSETQ come from the germline V gene. The CDR3 has 13 residues. The CDR3 nucleotides read TGCGCCAGCACTACAGATATTACAGATACGCAGTATTTT. Translation: CASTTDITDTQYF.

V gene TRBV7-9 combines with J gene TRBJ1-1, with 10 bases identical to TRBD1. The CDR3 runs 15 residues. Germline V gives CDR1 SEHNR, CDR2 FQNEAQ (reference sequence). V was pared by 5 bases and J by 7 bases, with 10 bases of the junction left unmatched. The CDR3 sequence: CASSPWDRGSNEAFF. Here the CDR3 DNA reads TGTGCCAGCAGCCCCTGGGACAGGGGAAGTAATGAAGCTTTCTTT.

The chain carries TRBV2 and TRBJ1-2; 7 bases are a match to TRBD1. The CDR3 extends over 13 amino acids. V trimming: 7 bases; J trimming: 4 bases; junction bases outside the gene matches: 6. Germline V gives CDR1 SNHLY, CDR2 FYNNEI. The DNA of the CDR3 is TGTGCCAGCAAATGGTCAGGGGGCTATGGCTACACCTTC. Amino acids: CASKWSGGYGYTF.

The gene calls are TRBV5-6 and TRBJ1-2; 8 bases align to TRBD1. This CDR3 contains 14 residues. Germline V CDR1 and CDR2: SGHDT, YYEEEE. V shed 4 bases, J shed 8 bases, and the junction held 10 bases outside the gene matches. CDR3 coding DNA: TGTGCCAGCAGCACTGACGGACAGGGATGGGGCTACACCTTC. Translated: CASSTDGQGWGYTF.

The chain couples TRBV6-5 to TRBJ2-7; D might be TRBD1 (7 bases). Between the trimmed V and J ends, which lost 5 bases and 3 bases, there was a span of 8 bases. The CDR3 has 12 residues. Germline CDR1 reads MNHEY; CDR2 reads SVGAGI. DNA for the CDR3: TGTGCCAGCAGTCAGGGGGGCTACGAGCAGTACTTC. This gives the protein CASSQGGYEQYF.

The rearrangement uses TRBV5-4 and TRBJ2-1; 8 bases match TRBD2. The V and J ends lost 2 bases and 7 bases, in that order; junction bases with no gene match: 2. From germline, CDR1 is SGHNT and CDR2 YYREEE (reference sequence). This CDR3 comprises 13 residues. CDR3 protein: CASSFSSGNEQFF. The CDR3, as DNA: TGTGCCAGCAGCTTTTCTAGCGGGAATGAGCAGTTCTTC.

The chain joins TRBV5-1 to TRBJ2-1, with TRBD2 matching over 11 bases. The germline CDR1 and CDR2 sequences are SGHRS and YFSETQ. V lost 1 base to trimming and J lost 9 bases; unmatched junction nucleotides: 9. The CDR3 is made up of 16 amino acids. CDR3 sequence reads: CASSLSIAGGSSEQFF. CDR3 nucleotides: TGCGCCAGCAGCTTGTCAATAGCGGGGGGGTCGTCTGAGCAGTTCTTC.

The J gene is TRBJ2-7, the V gene TRBV29-1; TRBD1 aligns across 9 bases. Germline V gene sequence: CDR1 SQVTM, CDR2 ANQGSEA. J was trimmed by 4 bases and V by 1 base; bases with no gene match: 2. The CDR3 length is 13 residues. The chain's CDR3 is CSVEGDRVYEQYF. The CDR3 DNA reads TGCAGCGTTGAAGGGGACAGGGTGTACGAGCAGTACTTC.